Each of the 8 T cell receptor beta chains below was sequenced from the same sample in a study of cytomegalovirus exposure and HLA in healthy donors. Measured with immunoSEQ multiplex PCR; TCRdb has only the in-frame clones, and not every one. The table lists 120,000 or so clones, around 86% of them singletons. The sequenced sample consisted of PBMCs. Receptors originate from a man between 18 and 29 years old in good health and CMV-seronegative.

This chain's CDR3 is CASPSPGANVLTF. Here the CDR3 DNA reads TGTGCCAGCCCGTCCCCTGGGGCCAACGTCCTGACTTTC. The V call is TRBV11-1, the J call TRBJ2-6; D unresolved. The V gene's germline CDR1 is SGHAT and CDR2 FQDESV (reference sequence). The ends were cut back, 8 bases at V and 2 bases at J, with 7 bases in the middle. CDR3 length: 13 residues.

This clone was seen only once. CDR3: CASRGRGMGDTQYF. The CDR3 DNA reads TGTGCCAGCAGAGGCCGCGGGATGGGAGATACGCAGTATTTT. The chain carries TRBV6-5 and TRBJ2-3, with D tentatively TRBD2 (6 bases). Germline assignment: CDR1 MNHEY and CDR2 SVGAGI. CDR3 length: 14 amino acids. Between the trimmed V and J ends, which lost 6 bases and 5 bases, there was a span of 15 bases.

This chain uses TRBV29-1 with TRBJ2-2; D not certain. The CDR3 is made up of 16 amino acids. CDR1 is SQVTM and CDR2 is ANQGSEA in the germline V gene. V lost 3 bases, J lost 2 bases, and 16 bases lay in between. CDR3 sequence: CSVEVFGQVNTGELFF. The DNA for the CDR3 is TGCAGCGTTGAGGTGTTTGGGCAGGTAAACACCGGGGAGCTGTTTTTT.

The V call is TRBV4-1, the J call TRBJ1-1, with TRBD1 as a possible D gene (5 bases). The CDR3 is 18 residues long. Trimming left V 4 bases short and J 5 bases short, with 26 bases between. Germline lookup yields CDR1 MGHRA and CDR2 YSYEKL. The CDR3 coding sequence is TGCGCCAGCAGCCCACCGGCGGGGCCCTCCGGCTTATATACTGAAGCTTTCTTT. Residues: CASSPPAGPSGLYTEAFF.

The chain recombines TRBV28 with TRBJ1-5, with a weak D call TRBD1 (5 bases). CDR3 length: 13 amino acids. Trimming took off 4 bases at V and 4 bases at J, with 8 bases between the two ends. The germline V gene has CDR1 MDHEN and CDR2 SYDVKM. CDR3 loop: CASSYTGNQPQHF. The CDR3 coding sequence is TGTGCCAGCAGTTATACAGGAAATCAGCCCCAGCATTTT.

The chain combines TRBV7-8 with TRBJ1-5; D may be TRBD1 (6 bases). The CDR3 runs 16 residues. Per the germline V gene, CDR1 is SGHVS and CDR2 is FQNEAQ. The V end lost 4 bases, the J end lost 2 bases, and 15 bases lay between the germline ends. CDR3 sequence: CASSYSASGGNQPQHF. The CDR3, as DNA: TGTGCCAGCAGCTACTCCGCGTCAGGGGGCAATCAGCCCCAGCATTTT.

The chain uses TRBV15 and TRBJ1-2; D perhaps matches TRBD1 (5 bases). This CDR3 contains 16 residues. Germline-derived CDR1 and CDR2 are LNHNV and YYDKDF (reference sequence). Trimming took 0 bases from V and 6 from J, leaving 17 bases between them. CDR3 amino acids: CATSRETLDSEHGYTF. CDR3 nucleotides: TGTGCCACCAGCAGAGAAACCCTCGACAGTGAGCATGGCTACACCTTC.

The chain joins TRBV7-2 to TRBJ2-7; no clear D gene. With 2 bases removed from V and 5 bases from J, the gap between germline ends came to 7 bases. CDR1 and CDR2 (germline): SGHTA, FQGNSA. The CDR3 runs to 12 residues. The DNA for the CDR3 is TGTGCCAGCAGCTTAAAATTCAACGAGCAGTACTTC. Protein product: CASSLKFNEQYF. Supplemented by reference TRBV7-2 and TRBJ2-7, the full variable domain reads GAGVSQSPSNKVTEKGKDVELRCDPISGHTALYWYRQSLGQGLEFLIYFQGNSAPDKSGLPSDRFSAERTGGSVSTLTIQRTQQEDSAVYLCASSLKFNEQYFGPGTRLTVT.